This T cell receptor beta chain emerged from a study of CD8 T cells in Susac syndrome. An amount of RNA that ranged from about 0.45 to 1 ug was reverse transcribed with random hexamers. immunoSEQ multiplex PCR amplified TCR beta CDR3 across 54 Vbeta, 13 Jbeta. TCRdb recomputed calls from the immunoSEQ multiplex PCR reads with MiXCR, one row per CDR3 protein. The data hold about 200,000 distinct CDR3 sequences, with over 85% observed a single time. Blood CD8+ and CD4+ T cells underwent high-throughput TCR beta sequencing. CD8+ and CD4+ T cells were negatively isolated; TEMRA cells were FACS-enriched. This CDR3 region has 13 residues. V was pared by 6 bases and J by 10 bases, with 8 bases of the junction left unmatched.

The sequence was collected from a human donor in good health. Sequenced sample: CD4+ T cells from PBMCs. The V and J genes are TRBV12-3 or TRBV12-4 and TRBJ1-4; 7 positions agree with TRBD1. CDR3 DNA: TGTGCCAGCAGGACAGGGCCCGGCTCAAAACTGTTTTTT. Amino acid sequence: CASRTGPGSKLFF.